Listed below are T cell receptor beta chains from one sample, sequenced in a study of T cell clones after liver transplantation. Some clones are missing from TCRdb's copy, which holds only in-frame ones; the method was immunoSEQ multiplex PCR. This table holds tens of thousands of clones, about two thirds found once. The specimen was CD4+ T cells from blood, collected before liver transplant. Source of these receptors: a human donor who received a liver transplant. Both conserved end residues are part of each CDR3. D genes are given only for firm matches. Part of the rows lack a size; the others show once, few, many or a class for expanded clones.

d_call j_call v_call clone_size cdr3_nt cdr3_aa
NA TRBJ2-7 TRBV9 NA TGTGCCAGCAGCGTAAATAAAGTGCCAGGGCAGTACTTC CASSVNKVPGQYF
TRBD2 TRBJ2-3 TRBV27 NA TGTGCCAGCAGTTCAGCTAGCGGGGGCGTACAGAGCACAGATACGCAGTATTTT CASSSASGGVQSTDTQYF
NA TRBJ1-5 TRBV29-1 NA TGCAGCGCTGGGGCAGGTAATCAGCCCCAGCATTTT CSAGAGNQPQHF
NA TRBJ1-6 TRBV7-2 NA TGTGCCAGCAGCTTAGAGGCAGGGCGGATTGTTAATTCACCCCTCCACTTT CASSLEAGRIVNSPLHF
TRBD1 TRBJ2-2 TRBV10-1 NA TGCGCCAGCAGTACGGGACAGGGATTCGCCGGGGAGCTGTTTTTT CASSTGQGFAGELFF
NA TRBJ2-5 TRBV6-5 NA TGTGCCAGCAGCCTTCAGGGGCGGGGGCAAGAGACCCAGTACTTC CASSLQGRGQETQYF
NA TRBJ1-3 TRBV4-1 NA TGCGCCAGCAGCCAAGAGCAAGGGGGTTATGGTGTCACCATATATTTT CASSQEQGGYGVTIYF
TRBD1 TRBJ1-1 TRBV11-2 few TGTGCCAGCAGCTTAGATTCCGCGACGAGGGGGCAAACTGAAGCTTTCTTT CASSLDSATRGQTEAFF
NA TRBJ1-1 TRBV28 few TGTGCCAGCAGTTTAGGGGAGAGGGCTGAAGCTTTCTTT CASSLGERAEAFF
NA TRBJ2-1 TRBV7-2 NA TGTGCGGGGGGGCCGTTTGTTAGGTCATCCAATGAGCAGTTCTTC CAGGPFVRSSNEQFF